This T cell receptor beta chain comes out of a study of blood T cell repertoires in COVID-19. As for the study in general: PBMCs, B-cell-depleted T cells, or T cells provided the cDNA or gDNA that made up the material.

In the original workflow: Cell counts per sample came from amplifying reference gene primers. Sequenced by immunoSEQ multiplex PCR; TCRdb stores in-frame clones only, minus some. The DNA was the basis for D and trimming; V, J and clone size are from that table. Among more than 25,000 clones listed, 75% to 90% were seen once. Losses at the gene ends were 3 bases for V and 5 bases for J; bases not matched to a gene: 8. Germline lookup yields CDR1 KGHDR and CDR2 SFDVKD. There are 15 residues in the CDR3. This sequence joins TRBV24-1 and TRBJ1-2; 7 nucleotides line up with TRBD1. The sample consisted of peripheral blood. The clonotype originates from a man in his 60s with acute or convalescent COVID-19. CDR3 nucleotide sequence: TGTGCCACCAGTGATGCCTTCACAGGGGAATATGGCTACACCTTC. As protein: CATSDAFTGEYGYTF.